These 21 T cell receptor beta chains originate from one sample sequenced in a study of CD8 T cells in Susac syndrome. A quantity of about 0.5 to 1 ug RNA underwent reverse transcription using random hexamers. TCRdb re-called the immunoSEQ multiplex PCR reads with MiXCR, one entry per CDR3 protein. The repertoire holds 150,000 to 200,000 distinct CDR3 sequences, with roughly 94% as singletons. What was sequenced was CD4+ T cells from PBMCs. Receptors were obtained from a human donor with multiple sclerosis.

V gene TRBV20-1 combines with J gene TRBJ1-2; D gene uncertain. The CDR3 has 14 amino acids. Looked up from germline, CDR1 is DFQATT and CDR2 is SNEGSKA (reference sequence). V was clipped by 6 bases and J by 3 bases, with 17 bases between them. CDR3 sequence (DNA): TGCAGTGCCCCAAAATGGGTGGACGACTATGGCTACACCTTC. Amino acids: CSAPKWVDDYGYTF.

The chain has TRBV20-1 and TRBJ1-5; D unresolved. With 6 bases removed from V and 5 bases from J, the gap between germline ends came to 11 bases. Germline lookup yields CDR1 DFQATT and CDR2 SNEGSKA (reference sequence). CDR3 length: 12 residues. CDR3 sequence: CSAARRDQPQHF. In DNA, the CDR3 is TGCAGTGCCGCCAGGCGAGATCAGCCCCAGCATTTT.

V is TRBV7-2 and J is TRBJ2-5, with 7 bases identical to TRBD2. This CDR3 comprises 14 residues. J gave up 5 bases and V 5 bases, and 8 bases lay outside the gene matches. Germline V gene data show CDR1 as SGHTA and CDR2 as FQGNSA. CDR3 DNA: TGTGCCAGCAGCGGTTCAAGGGAGGGGGAGACCCAGTACTTC. Protein sequence: CASSGSREGETQYF.

The CDR3 reads CASTALSNEQFF. As DNA, the CDR3 is TGTGCCAGCACTGCCCTGTCCAATGAGCAGTTCTTC. This chain joins TRBV6-1 and TRBJ2-1, with D unclear. Looked up from germline, CDR1 is MNHNS and CDR2 is SASEGT. The V end lost 7 bases, the J end lost 6 bases, and 10 bases lay between the germline ends. This CDR3 spans 12 amino acids.

This chain joins TRBV18 and TRBJ2-7; 8 bases fit TRBD1. V was clipped by 6 bases and J by 5 bases; unmatched bases: 6. Looked up from germline, CDR1 is KGHSH and CDR2 is LQKENI. There are 13 residues in the CDR3. The CDR3 nucleotides read TGTGCCAGCTCTCCCGACAGGGGACACGAGCAGTACTTC. It is translated as CASSPDRGHEQYF. The complete variable domain, with remaining parts taken from reference TRBV18 and TRBJ2-7, reads NAGVMQNPRHLVRRRGQEARLRCSPMKGHSHVYWYRQLPEEGLKFMVYLQKENIIDESGMPKERFSAEFPKEGPSILRIQQVVRGDSAAYFCASSPDRGHEQYFGPGTRLTVT.

The chain employs TRBV9 and TRBJ1-4; perhaps TRBD1 as D (5 bases). The germline gives CDR1 SGDLS, CDR2 YYNGEE. The V and J ends lost 6 bases and 0 bases respectively, with 30 bases between them. The CDR3 runs 21 residues. Here the CDR3 reads CASMPRPYRGCVATTNEKLFF. The CDR3 DNA reads as TGTGCCAGCATGCCCAGACCTTATAGGGGTTGCGTCGCGACAACTAATGAAAAACTGTTTTTT.

This rearrangement joins TRBV7-8 to TRBJ2-5; 11 positions match TRBD1. The CDR3 contains 15 residues. Germline V CDR1 and CDR2: SGHVS, FQNEAQ. V dropped 4 bases and J dropped 4; count of bases not matched to a gene: 5. CDR3 nucleotides: TGTGCCAGCAGCTCTCGGACAGGGGGCCGAGAGACCCAGTACTTC. This codes for CASSSRTGGRETQYF.

This chain's CDR3 is CASSLAPSGEDTQYF. The CDR3 DNA is TGCGCCAGCAGCTTGGCCCCTAGCGGAGAAGATACGCAGTATTTT. The chain couples TRBV5-1 to TRBJ2-3; TRBD2 matches at 7 bases. Germline trimming cut 0 bases from V and 5 bases from J; bases unmatched to any gene: 6. From germline, CDR1 is SGHRS and CDR2 YFSETQ. This CDR3 comprises 15 residues.

The rearrangement joins TRBV27 to TRBJ1-1; 10 bases agree with TRBD1. Germline lookup yields CDR1 MNHEY and CDR2 SMNVEV (reference sequence). The CDR3 is made up of 16 amino acids. V lost 3 bases to trimming and J lost 11 bases; unmatched junction nucleotides: 15. CDR3 sequence: CASSFHNTPDRGLAFF. The CDR3 DNA reads as TGTGCCAGCAGTTTTCATAATACTCCGGACAGGGGGTTGGCTTTCTTT.

This chain links TRBV25-1 with TRBJ1-4; possibly TRBD1 for D (6 bases). CDR1 and CDR2 from the germline V gene are MGHDK and SYGVNS. The CDR3 consists of 13 residues. Trimming removed 4 bases at V and 8 bases at J, with 11 bases between. In nucleotides, the CDR3 is TGTGCCAGCAGTGTACAGGGACGGGAAAAACTGTTTTTT. It encodes CASSVQGREKLFF.

CDR3 DNA: TGCGCCAGCAGCGAACAGCCCATCTCTGGGGCCAACGTCCTGACTTTC. It translates to CASSEQPISGANVLTF. V usage is TRBV5-1 and J usage is TRBJ2-6; D is unresolved. Between the trimmed V and J ends, which lost 4 bases and 0 bases, there was a span of 11 bases. Germline V gene sequence: CDR1 SGHRS, CDR2 YFSETQ. The CDR3 length is 16 residues.

The J gene is TRBJ2-7, the V gene TRBV12-3 or TRBV12-4; TRBD1 might be the D (5 bases). V was shortened by 6 bases and J by 2 bases, with 14 bases between the two germline ends. The CDR3 has 14 amino acids. The CDR3 is CASSYRRATYEQYF. The CDR3 DNA sequence: TGTGCCAGCAGCTACCGCAGGGCCACCTACGAGCAGTACTTC.

V is TRBV19 and J is TRBJ1-2, with a possible D match to TRBD1 (5 bases). From germline, CDR1 is LNHDA and CDR2 SQIVND (reference sequence). V dropped 5 bases and J dropped 6 bases, with 10 bases sitting between them. The CDR3 covers 12 residues. The CDR3 DNA reads TGTGCCAGTAGTCGGACAAGGAATGGCTACACCTTC. Translated: CASSRTRNGYTF.

V usage is TRBV9 and J usage is TRBJ2-1; TRBD2 agrees at 9 bases. The CDR3 length is 16 residues. The trim removed 0 bases at V and 9 bases at J, leaving 10 bases unmatched. CDR1 and CDR2 from the germline V gene are SGDLS and YYNGEE. As DNA, the CDR3 is TGTGCCAGCAGCGTAGTGGTCGCGGGAGGGCCCGGTGAGCAGTTCTTC. Its protein is CASSVVVAGGPGEQFF. Variable domain in full (rest from reference TRBV9 and TRBJ2-1): DSGVTQTPKHLITATGQRVTLRCSPRSGDLSVYWYQQSLDQGLQFLIQYYNGEERAKGNILERFSAQQFPDLHSELNLSSLELGDSALYFCASSVVVAGGPGEQFFGPGTRLTVL.

The rearrangement joins TRBV28 to TRBJ2-7; 9 bases align to TRBD2. Germline CDR1 MDHEN, CDR2 SYDVKM. V lost 2 bases and J lost 0; bases outside the gene matches: 5. The CDR3 is made up of 16 amino acids. The CDR3 protein is CASSLPLAGPSYEQYF. In DNA, the CDR3 is TGTGCCAGCAGTTTACCGCTAGCGGGACCCTCCTACGAGCAGTACTTC.

V and J are TRBV25-1 and TRBJ1-1; maybe TRBD1 (6 bases). CDR3 length: 15 amino acids. Per the germline V gene, CDR1 is MGHDK and CDR2 is SYGVNS. Between the trimmed V and J ends, which lost 6 bases and 1 base, there was a span of 15 bases. CDR3 sequence (DNA): TGTGCCAGCAGACTAATCAGGGGCCGGAACACTGAAGCTTTCTTT. Translation gives CASRLIRGRNTEAFF.

V usage is TRBV4-1 and J usage is TRBJ1-2; D is ambiguous. The CDR3 loop spans 13 amino acids. CDR1 and CDR2 from the germline V gene are MGHRA and YSYEKL. Trimming removed 4 bases from V and 4 bases from J, with 10 bases in between. The CDR3 sequence is CASSRGQLYGYTF. CDR3 coding DNA: TGCGCCAGCAGCCGAGGCCAACTCTATGGCTACACCTTC.

The chain joins TRBV29-1 to TRBJ2-2; TRBD2 might be the D (5 bases). Trimming cost V 4 bases and J 4 bases, with 10 bases left between them. From germline, CDR1 is SQVTM and CDR2 ANQGSEA. The CDR3 runs to 13 residues. Written as DNA, the CDR3 is TGCAGCGTTGGAGGGAGATTCACCGGGGAGCTGTTTTTT. Its protein is CSVGGRFTGELFF.

The chain couples TRBV19 to TRBJ2-7; D uncertain. V was trimmed by 6 bases and J by 0 bases, leaving 9 bases between them. The germline gives CDR1 LNHDA, CDR2 SQIVND (reference sequence). The CDR3 contains 13 residues. CDR3 region: CASRSASSYEQYF. The CDR3 DNA sequence: TGTGCCAGTAGAAGCGCGTCCTCCTACGAGCAGTACTTC. Based on the CDR3 plus reference TRBV19 and TRBJ2-7, the full variable domain is DGGITQSPKYLFRKEGQNVTLSCEQNLNHDAMYWYRQDPGQGLRLIYYSQIVNDFQKGDIAEGYSVSREKKESFPLTVTSAQKNPTAFYLCASRSASSYEQYFGPGTRLTVT.

The rearrangement uses TRBV29-1 and TRBJ2-5; D is perhaps TRBD1 (5 bases). This CDR3 is built from 12 residues. Per the germline V gene, CDR1 is SQVTM and CDR2 is ANQGSEA. Trimming stripped 3 bases from V and 5 bases from J, with 10 bases between. The CDR3 protein is CSVDQGWETQYF. The CDR3 DNA is TGCAGCGTTGATCAGGGCTGGGAGACCCAGTACTTC. The full variable domain, rest sourced from reference TRBV29-1 and TRBJ2-5, is SAVISQKPSRDICQRGTSLTIQCQVDSQVTMMFWYRQQPGQSLTLIATANQGSEATYESGFVIDKFPISRPNLTFSTLTVSNMSPEDSSIYLCSVDQGWETQYFGPGTRLLVL.

The rearrangement links TRBV20-1 to TRBJ2-7; D not resolved. V was trimmed by 6 bases and J by 2 bases, leaving 14 bases between them. The germline CDR1 and CDR2 sequences are DFQATT and SNEGSKA (reference sequence). CDR3 length equals 13 residues. The CDR3 is CSALPLQAYEQYF. CDR3 coding DNA: TGCAGTGCACTGCCCTTGCAGGCCTACGAGCAGTACTTC.